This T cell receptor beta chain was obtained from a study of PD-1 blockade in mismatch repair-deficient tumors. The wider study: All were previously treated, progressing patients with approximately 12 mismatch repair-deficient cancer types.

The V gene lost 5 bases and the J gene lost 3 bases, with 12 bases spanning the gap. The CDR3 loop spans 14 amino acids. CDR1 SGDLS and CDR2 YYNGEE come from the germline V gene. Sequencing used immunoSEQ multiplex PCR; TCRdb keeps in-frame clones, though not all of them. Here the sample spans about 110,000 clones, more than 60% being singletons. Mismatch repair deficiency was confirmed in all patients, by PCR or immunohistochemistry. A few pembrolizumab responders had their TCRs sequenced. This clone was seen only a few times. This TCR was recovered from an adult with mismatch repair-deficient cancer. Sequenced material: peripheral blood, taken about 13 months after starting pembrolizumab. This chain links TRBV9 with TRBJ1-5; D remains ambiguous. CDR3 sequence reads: CASSGMGSNQPQHF. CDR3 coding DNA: TGTGCCAGCAGTGGGATGGGGTCCAATCAGCCCCAGCATTTT. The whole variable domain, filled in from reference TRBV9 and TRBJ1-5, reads DSGVTQTPKHLITATGQRVTLRCSPRSGDLSVYWYQQSLDQGLQFLIQYYNGEERAKGNILERFSAQQFPDLHSELNLSSLELGDSALYFCASSGMGSNQPQHFGDGTRLSIL.